The 23 T cell receptor beta chains presented below share a single source sample, sequenced in a study of cytomegalovirus exposure and HLA in healthy donors. Primers for the PCR totalled 60 Vbeta and 13 Jbeta. The table came from immunoSEQ multiplex PCR; TCRdb's copy has only in-frame clones and leaves some out. Its table records 70,000 or so clones. The material sequenced was PBMCs. The receptors here all came from a man aged 35 to 55 in good health and CMV-seronegative.

The chain uses TRBV9 and TRBJ1-1; tentatively, D is TRBD1 (6 bases). This CDR3 comprises 14 residues. The V gene's germline CDR1 is SGDLS and CDR2 YYNGEE. Trimming cost V 4 bases and J 3 bases, with 13 bases left between them. The CDR3 nucleotides read TGTGCCAGCAGCCTTGGGGGGGCCGACACTGAAGCTTTCTTT. It is translated as CASSLGGADTEAFF.

The chain is built from TRBV19 and TRBJ2-2; 7 bases match TRBD2. Germline CDR1 and CDR2: LNHDA and SQIVND (reference sequence). CDR3 length equals 14 residues. J was trimmed by 2 bases and V by 6 bases; bases with no gene match: 3. The CDR3 is CASSRDYNTGELFF. The CDR3 DNA sequence: TGTGCCAGTAGCCGGGACTACAACACCGGGGAGCTGTTTTTT.

The V and J genes are TRBV30 and TRBJ1-1; 8 bases agree with TRBD1. Looked up from germline, CDR1 is GTSNPN and CDR2 is SVGIG (reference sequence). The length of the CDR3 is 13 residues. Trimming removed 1 base from V and 5 bases from J; junction bases left unmatched: 3. The CDR3 DNA sequence: TGTGCCTGGAGTGCCACAGGGGGGACTGAAGCTTTCTTT. It yields the protein CAWSATGGTEAFF.

The CDR3 region has the DNA TGTGCCAGCGACGAATTCACAGGGGGAAACACTGAAGCTTTCTTT. As protein: CASDEFTGGNTEAFF. V is TRBV28 and J is TRBJ1-1, with 8 positions matching TRBD1. The CDR3 runs to 15 residues. V lost 8 bases and J lost 2; bases outside the gene matches: 10. CDR1 MDHEN and CDR2 SYDVKM come from the germline V gene.

This chain joins TRBV7-2 and TRBJ2-3, with D perhaps TRBD2 (5 bases). The CDR3 runs 14 residues. CDR1 and CDR2 from the germline V gene are SGHTA and FQGNSA. Trimming shortened V by 4 bases and J by 5 bases, and 13 bases separated the two germline ends. CDR3 amino acids: CASSSYSVGDTQYF. The CDR3 nucleotides are TGTGCCAGCAGCTCCTATAGCGTGGGAGATACGCAGTATTTT.

CDR3 amino acids: CASSLGDRTYNEQFF. The CDR3 DNA follows: TGTGCCAGCAGCTTGGGGGACAGAACTTACAATGAGCAGTTCTTC. The J gene is TRBJ2-1, the V gene TRBV5-6; TRBD1 agrees at 7 bases. Per the germline V gene, CDR1 is SGHDT and CDR2 is YYEEEE. This CDR3 has 15 residues. V lost 0 bases, J lost 4 bases, and 4 bases stayed unmatched.

This sequence joins TRBV5-4 and TRBJ1-1, with D unresolved. Per germline, CDR1 SGHNT and CDR2 YYREEE (reference sequence). The CDR3 totals 15 residues. V was trimmed by 1 base and J by 0 bases, leaving 10 bases between them. The CDR3 nucleotides are TGTGCCAGCAGCTTGCTTGGCAGTTTGAACACTGAAGCTTTCTTT. Protein: CASSLLGSLNTEAFF.

The chain recombines TRBV2 with TRBJ1-1; the D gene is possibly TRBD1 (5 bases). The CDR3 runs to 14 residues. The germline V and J ends were trimmed by 5 bases and 5 bases, with 15 bases remaining between them. Germline CDR1 and CDR2: SNHLY and FYNNEI. As DNA, the CDR3 is TGTGCCAGCAGTCAAGGTGGGGGGGGAACTGAAGCTTTCTTT. Translating gives CASSQGGGGTEAFF.

The V gene is TRBV28, the J gene TRBJ2-3, with TRBD2 identical over 9 bases. This CDR3 contains 14 residues. The ends lost 6 bases at V and 2 bases at J; junction bases unmatched: 3. The germline gives CDR1 MDHEN, CDR2 SYDVKM. CDR3 DNA sequence: TGTGCCAGCAGCCTAGCGGGACCCACAGATACGCAGTATTTT. Encoded protein: CASSLAGPTDTQYF. Combining the CDR3 with reference TRBV28 and TRBJ2-3 gives the whole variable domain DVKVTQSSRYLVKRTGEKVFLECVQDMDHENMFWYRQDPGLGLRLIYFSYDVKMKEKGDIPEGYSVSREKKERFSLILESASTNQTSMYLCASSLAGPTDTQYFGPGTRLTVL.

The rearrangement joins TRBV5-4 to TRBJ2-5, with TRBD1 as a possible D gene (5 bases). CDR3 length: 15 amino acids. V was cut by 0 bases and J by 2 bases, with 11 bases left in between. Per the germline V gene, CDR1 is SGHNT and CDR2 is YYREEE (reference sequence). CDR3 DNA: TGTGCCAGCAGCTTGGTAGGGGCCAGGCAAGAGACCCAGTACTTC. Encoded protein: CASSLVGARQETQYF.

This chain uses TRBV2 with TRBJ2-7, with 11 nucleotides matching TRBD1. Germline values: CDR1 SNHLY, CDR2 FYNNEI. The ends lost 8 bases at V and 7 bases at J; junction bases unmatched: 10. The CDR3 covers 14 residues. In DNA, the CDR3 is TGTGCCAGCGAAAAGGGACAGGGGGAACTTGAGCAGTACTTC. It codes for CASEKGQGELEQYF.

The CDR3 nucleotides read TGTGCCACCAGCAGGGGGAGGGGGGGCCTCTATGAGCAGTTCTTC. It translates to CATSRGRGGLYEQFF. The rearrangement uses TRBV15 and TRBJ2-1; TRBD2 is a possible D gene (7 bases). Trimming took off 3 bases at V and 8 bases at J, with 17 bases between the two ends. Germline V gives CDR1 LNHNV, CDR2 YYDKDF (reference sequence). The CDR3 is 15 residues long.

The chain uses TRBV5-6 and TRBJ1-3, with 7 bases identical to TRBD1. The J segment lost 2 bases and the V segment lost 4 bases, leaving 9 bases of the junction unmatched. Germline CDR1 SGHDT, CDR2 YYEEEE. The CDR3 spans 16 residues. CDR3 protein: CASSLLGQRTGNTIYF. In nucleotides, the CDR3 is TGTGCCAGCAGCCTTTTGGGACAGAGGACTGGAAACACCATATATTTT. The full variable domain, rest sourced from reference TRBV5-6 and TRBJ1-3, is DAGVTQSPTHLIKTRGQQVTLRCSPKSGHDTVSWYQQALGQGPQFIFQYYEEEERQRGNFPDRFSGHQFPNYSSELNVNALLLGDSALYLCASSLLGQRTGNTIYFGEGSWLTVV.

The V and J genes are TRBV6-1 and TRBJ2-7; TRBD2 agrees at 11 bases. The ends lost 1 base at V and 4 bases at J; junction bases unmatched: 6. The length of the CDR3 is 16 residues. From germline, CDR1 is MNHNS and CDR2 SASEGT. CDR3 residues: CASSEVLTSGVYEQYF. The CDR3 DNA reads as TGTGCCAGCAGTGAAGTGCTGACTAGCGGGGTTTACGAGCAGTACTTC.

V is TRBV6-4 and J is TRBJ2-1, with 7 bases matching TRBD2. Germline V gives CDR1 MRHNA, CDR2 SNTAGT. The CDR3 covers 15 residues. V lost 6 bases and J lost 1; bases outside the gene matches: 6. CDR3 in DNA: TGTGCCAGCAGCAGCCTTAGCGGGTCCTACAATGAGCAGTTCTTC. It is translated as CASSSLSGSYNEQFF.

The rearrangement links TRBV5-1 to TRBJ1-2, with 9 bases aligning to TRBD1. With 4 bases clipped from V and 5 bases from J, the junction kept 15 bases outside the gene matches. There are 17 residues in the CDR3. The germline V gene has CDR1 SGHRS and CDR2 YFSETQ. The CDR3 nucleotides read TGCGCCAGCAGCCCCGGGACAGGGTCTTGGAGAGAATATGGCTACACCTTC. This gives the protein CASSPGTGSWREYGYTF.

This rearrangement joins TRBV25-1 to TRBJ1-1; no firm D call. In germline, CDR1 is MGHDK, CDR2 SYGVNS. This CDR3 is 13 amino acids long. Deletions cut 5 bases from V and 3 bases from J, with 10 bases between. This CDR3 is CASSNEGDTEAFF. For the CDR3, the DNA is TGTGCCAGCAGTAATGAGGGCGACACTGAAGCTTTCTTT. Drawing the rest from reference TRBV25-1 and TRBJ1-1, the complete variable domain is EADIYQTPRYLVIGTGKKITLECSQTMGHDKMYWYQQDPGMELHLIHYSYGVNSTEKGDLSSESTVSRIRTEHFPLTLESARPSHTSQYLCASSNEGDTEAFFGQGTRLTVV.

The rearrangement joins TRBV25-1 to TRBJ1-1, with D perhaps matching TRBD1 (5 bases). The germline CDR1 and CDR2 sequences are MGHDK and SYGVNS. The V and J ends lost 6 bases and 4 bases respectively, with 15 bases between them. This CDR3 spans 14 amino acids. CDR3 bases: TGTGCCAGCAGGAACCTGGGGAGGGGCACTGAAGCTTTCTTT. Its protein is CASRNLGRGTEAFF.

This sequence joins TRBV7-2 and TRBJ1-6, with a weak D call TRBD1 (6 bases). V lost 6 bases to trimming and J lost 8 bases, with 14 bases between them. Germline CDR1 and CDR2: SGHTA and FQGNSA. The CDR3 sequence is 14 residues long. As DNA, the CDR3 is TGTGCCAGCAGACCACAGGGTTTCGATTCACCCCTCCACTTT. Protein product: CASRPQGFDSPLHF.

This chain connects TRBV7-9 to TRBJ2-3; 7 nucleotides align to TRBD2. The germline V gene has CDR1 SEHNR and CDR2 FQNEAQ (reference sequence). This CDR3 has 15 amino acids. V lost 3 bases and J lost 5; bases outside the gene matches: 8. CDR3 nucleotides: TGTGCCAGCAGCTTTTCGTCGGGGGGAAGAGATACGCAGTATTTT. Translation: CASSFSSGGRDTQYF.

The rearrangement uses TRBV18 and TRBJ2-3; a weak D match, TRBD2 (5 bases). Germline V CDR1 and CDR2: KGHSH, LQKENI. The CDR3 contains 15 residues. V lost 1 base and J lost 1, with 9 bases in between. Here the CDR3 reads CASSPRELRTDTQYF. The CDR3 DNA sequence: TGTGCCAGCTCACCACGGGAGCTACGCACAGATACGCAGTATTTT.

The chain employs TRBV2 and TRBJ2-5; D is possibly TRBD1 (5 bases). Germline V gives CDR1 SNHLY, CDR2 FYNNEI. The CDR3 contains 13 residues. The V end was cut by 3 bases, the J end by 1 base, with 6 bases between. This CDR3 is CASSDTGQETQYF. The CDR3 DNA reads as TGTGCCAGCAGTGATACAGGCCAAGAGACCCAGTACTTC.

The V gene is TRBV4-1, the J gene TRBJ2-2; TRBD2 might be the D (6 bases). Looked up from germline, CDR1 is MGHRA and CDR2 is YSYEKL. This CDR3 has 15 residues. V was pared by 3 bases and J by 5 bases, with 13 bases between. The CDR3, as DNA: TGCGCCAGCAGCCAGGGACTGGTGGTTACCGGGGAGCTGTTTTTT. Protein sequence: CASSQGLVVTGELFF.